One and the same sample provided the 16 T cell receptor beta chains below, sequenced in a study of blood T cell repertoires in COVID-19. Using immunoSEQ multiplex PCR, the repertoire was profiled, and TCRdb retains in-frame clones only, with some absent. The sample contains some 230,000 clones, roughly 85% of which appear only once. Sequenced input: peripheral blood. These receptor sequences come from a man aged 45 to 65 who had recovered from COVID-19.

The chain carries TRBV19 and TRBJ2-2; 8 positions agree with TRBD1. With 1 base clipped from V and 4 bases from J, the junction kept 11 bases outside the gene matches. Germline assignment: CDR1 LNHDA and CDR2 SQIVND (reference sequence). This CDR3 contains 18 residues. The DNA of the CDR3 is TGTGCCAGTAGTATAGTCCCCTTGGGGACAGGATTCACCGGGGAGCTGTTTTTT. Protein product: CASSIVPLGTGFTGELFF.

This sequence joins TRBV3-1 (or the pseudogene TRBV3-2) and TRBJ2-1, with D perhaps matching TRBD2 (6 bases). This CDR3 has 17 residues. V shed 3 bases and J shed 4 bases, with 19 bases lying between them. CDR1 is LGHDT and CDR2 is YNNKEL in the germline V gene (reference sequence). In nucleotides, the CDR3 is TGTGCCAGCAGCCATTCTGCCGGGACTCCGGAATACAATGAGCAGTTCTTC. Protein: CASSHSAGTPEYNEQFF.

V is TRBV18 and J is TRBJ1-1, with 7 nucleotides matching TRBD1. Losses at the gene ends were 1 base for V and 11 bases for J; bases not matched to a gene: 7. Germline CDR1 KGHSH, CDR2 LQKENI. This CDR3 spans 13 amino acids. The CDR3 protein is CASSPRDSPEAFF. In DNA, the CDR3 is TGTGCCAGCTCACCACGGGACAGCCCCGAGGCTTTCTTT. The full variable domain, in which reference TRBV18 and TRBJ1-1 provide the parts outside the CDR3, is NAGVMQNPRHLVRRRGQEARLRCSPMKGHSHVYWYRQLPEEGLKFMVYLQKENIIDESGMPKERFSAEFPKEGPSILRIQQVVRGDSAAYFCASSPRDSPEAFFGQGTRLTVV.

The chain joins TRBV2 to TRBJ2-1, with D unresolved. CDR3 length: 15 residues. The V and J ends lost 6 bases and 0 bases respectively, with 12 bases between them. CDR1 and CDR2 from the germline V gene are SNHLY and FYNNEI. CDR3 coding DNA: TGTGCCAGCAGGATGACATTCAGCTCCTACAATGAGCAGTTCTTC. Its protein product is CASRMTFSSYNEQFF.

This chain uses TRBV27 with TRBJ1-5; TRBD1 matches at 9 bases. V lost 5 bases to trimming and J lost 7 bases; unmatched junction nucleotides: 15. This CDR3 comprises 17 residues. Germline CDR1 reads MNHEY; CDR2 reads SMNVEV (reference sequence). CDR3 in amino acids: CASSPQPGQGRGQPQHF. CDR3 nucleotide sequence: TGTGCCAGCAGTCCACAACCGGGACAGGGAAGGGGGCAGCCCCAGCATTTT.

This clone was seen just once. The chain combines TRBV11-2 with TRBJ2-2, with 9 bases that match TRBD1. The junction had 5 bases not matched to a gene; V was cut back by 3 bases and J by 0 bases. The CDR3 contains 17 residues. Germline CDR1 SGHAT, CDR2 FQNNGV. Written as DNA, the CDR3 is TGTGCCAGCAGCTTGGGACAGGGAATCCCGAACACCGGGGAGCTGTTTTTT. Its translation is CASSLGQGIPNTGELFF. Supplemented by reference TRBV11-2 and TRBJ2-2, the full variable domain reads EAGVAQSPRYKIIEKRQSVAFWCNPISGHATLYWYQQILGQGPKLLIQFQNNGVVDDSQLPKDRFSAERLKGVDSTLKIQPAKLEDSAVYLCASSLGQGIPNTGELFFGEGSRLTVL.

This sequence joins TRBV5-4 and TRBJ2-7, with 10 nucleotides matching TRBD2. Looked up from germline, CDR1 is SGHNT and CDR2 is YYREEE (reference sequence). The V gene end was trimmed by 4 bases and the J gene end by 1 base; junction bases not matched to a gene: 11. This CDR3 region has 17 residues. The CDR3 DNA reads TGTGCCAGCAGCCTGACAGAACTAGCGGGAACTTCCTACGAGCAGTACTTC. This gives the protein CASSLTELAGTSYEQYF.

Points on this clone: The sample contains more than one DNA sequence encoding this CDR3. V gene TRBV7-9 combines with J gene TRBJ2-7; D is unresolved. The CDR3 loop spans 14 amino acids. The germline gives CDR1 SEHNR, CDR2 FQNEAQ (reference sequence). V was shortened by 3 bases and J by 0 bases, with 9 bases between the two germline ends. CDR3 in DNA: TGTGCCAGCAGCTTTGGGCAGCCCTCCTACGAGCAGTACTTC. As protein: CASSFGQPSYEQYF. The variable domain in full, with the rest retrieved from reference TRBV7-9 and TRBJ2-7, is DTGVSQNPRHKITKRGQNVTFRCDPISEHNRLYWYRQTLGQGPEFLTYFQNEAQLEKSRLLSDRFSAERPKGSFSTLEIQRTEQGDSAMYLCASSFGQPSYEQYFGPGTRLTVT.

The chain uses TRBV7-9 and TRBJ2-2, with 9 bases aligning to TRBD1. CDR1 SEHNR and CDR2 FQNEAQ come from the germline V gene (reference sequence). There are 14 residues in the CDR3. The trim removed 7 bases at V and 3 bases at J, leaving 3 bases unmatched. CDR3 nucleotides: TGTGCCAGCACCGGGGACAGGGACACCGGGGAGCTGTTTTTT. Its translation: CASTGDRDTGELFF.

The genes are TRBV4-1 and TRBJ2-7, with 8 bases aligning to TRBD1. Trimming cost V 1 base and J 2 bases; bases outside gene matches: 4. This CDR3 is 15 amino acids long. The germline gives CDR1 MGHRA, CDR2 YSYEKL. The CDR3 protein is CASSQAGQGPYEQYF. The CDR3 DNA follows: TGCGCCAGCAGCCAAGCCGGACAGGGCCCCTACGAGCAGTACTTC.

This chain uses TRBV11-2 with TRBJ1-5; D gene ambiguous. CDR1 and CDR2 (germline): SGHAT, FQNNGV. Trimming cost V 1 base and J 3 bases, with 10 bases left between them. The CDR3 totals 15 residues. Here the CDR3 reads CASSLGGQTNQPQHF. The CDR3 nucleotides read TGTGCCAGCAGCTTAGGCGGGCAAACCAATCAGCCCCAGCATTTT.

The chain employs TRBV28 and TRBJ2-7; the match to TRBD1 covers 8 bases. V gave up 4 bases and J gave up 5 bases; unmatched junction bases: 7. The CDR3 is 14 residues long. Germline V CDR1 and CDR2: MDHEN, SYDVKM. CDR3 protein: CASSSSGTGNEQYF. In DNA form, the CDR3 reads TGTGCCAGCAGTTCGTCCGGGACAGGAAACGAGCAGTACTTC.

The chain employs TRBV6-6 and TRBJ2-3; 9 bases are shared with TRBD1. CDR3 size: 14 residues. V lost 6 bases and J lost 5; bases outside the gene matches: 6. Germline values: CDR1 MNHNY, CDR2 SVGAGI (reference sequence). CDR3 bases: TGTGCCAGCAGCGCGGGACAGGGATTAGATACGCAGTATTTT. Amino acids: CASSAGQGLDTQYF.

The rearrangement uses TRBV28 and TRBJ1-1; D is unclear. Between the trimmed V and J ends, which lost 5 bases and 1 base, there was a span of 14 bases. CDR3 length: 15 residues. The germline V gene encodes CDR1 MDHEN and CDR2 SYDVKM. This CDR3 reads CASSLLLGGNTEAFF. CDR3 nucleotide sequence: TGTGCCAGCAGTCTTCTCCTGGGAGGGAACACTGAAGCTTTCTTT.

V is TRBV3-1 (or the pseudogene TRBV3-2) and J is TRBJ1-4; D not certain. Trimming removed 0 bases at V and 1 base at J, with 9 bases between. Germline CDR1 and CDR2: LGHDT and YNNKEL (reference sequence). The CDR3 extends over 16 amino acids. The CDR3 region has the DNA TGTGCCAGCAGCCAAGACTACTACGTAACTAATGAAAAACTGTTTTTT. Its protein is CASSQDYYVTNEKLFF.

The gene calls are TRBV24-1 and TRBJ2-2; 9 bases match TRBD1. V shed 7 bases and J 1 base; nucleotides not matched to a gene: 0. Germline CDR1 KGHDR, CDR2 SFDVKD. The CDR3 sequence is 14 residues long. The CDR3 sequence is CATRGQGNTGELFF. The CDR3, as DNA: TGTGCCACCAGGGGACAGGGGAACACCGGGGAGCTGTTTTTT.